This passage covers 16 T cell receptor beta chains from one sample sequenced in a study of CD8+ T cells in alopecia areata. Sequencing relied on a cDNA template that was reverse transcribed from extracted RNA. Libraries were prepared by immunoSEQ multiplex PCR; TCRdb keeps only in-frame clonotypes and omits some of them. The data contain tens of thousands of clones, just over 70% of them singletons. Treatment denoted: oral pan-JAK inhibitor, 5-10 mg twice daily. This material consisted of CD8+ T cells sorted from blood, taken at week 44, from a patient treated with tofacitinib. The receptors were sampled from a human donor with alopecia areata.

The chain combines TRBV30 with TRBJ2-7; TRBD1 agrees at 8 bases. Per germline, CDR1 GTSNPN and CDR2 SVGIG (reference sequence). The CDR3 loop spans 14 amino acids. V was clipped by 0 bases and J by 2 bases; unmatched bases: 3. CDR3 sequence reads: CAWSVGTGTYEQYF. The CDR3 coding sequence is TGTGCCTGGAGTGTAGGGACAGGAACCTACGAGCAGTACTTC.

This rearrangement joins TRBV4-3 to TRBJ1-2; 9 nucleotides match TRBD1. CDR3 length equals 14 residues. Trimming at V came to 1 base and at J to 5 bases, leaving 2 bases not matched to a gene. CDR1 and CDR2 (germline): LGHNA, YSLEER. For the CDR3, the DNA is TGCGCCAGCAGCCAAGGGACAGGGGCATATGGCTACACCTTC. Translated, it gives CASSQGTGAYGYTF.

The chain employs TRBV9 and TRBJ1-6; D unresolved. The CDR3 extends over 14 amino acids. Germline CDR1 reads SGDLS; CDR2 reads YYNGEE. V lost 0 bases and J 7 bases, leaving 8 bases between the germline ends. The CDR3 here is CASSVGGSNSPLHF. In DNA, the CDR3 is TGTGCCAGCAGCGTAGGAGGGTCCAATTCACCCCTCCACTTT. Combining the CDR3 with reference TRBV9 and TRBJ1-6 gives the whole variable domain DSGVTQTPKHLITATGQRVTLRCSPRSGDLSVYWYQQSLDQGLQFLIQYYNGEERAKGNILERFSAQQFPDLHSELNLSSLELGDSALYFCASSVGGSNSPLHFGNGTRLTVT.

V is TRBV5-6 and J is TRBJ1-2; D gene unclear. The CDR3 contains 14 residues. Germline V gene sequence: CDR1 SGHDT, CDR2 YYEEEE. V was shortened by 0 bases and J by 5 bases, with 11 bases between the two germline ends. Here the CDR3 reads CASSLGRQAYGYTF. The CDR3 DNA is TGTGCCAGCAGCTTGGGTCGTCAGGCATATGGCTACACCTTC.

There are a few counts of this clone. This chain joins TRBV29-1 and TRBJ2-3; TRBD2 is a possible D gene (7 bases). In germline, CDR1 is SQVTM, CDR2 ANQGSEA. CDR3 length: 15 amino acids. V was clipped by 7 bases and J by 5 bases, with 22 bases between them. The CDR3: CSALGRGARVDTQYF. CDR3 DNA: TGCAGCGCCCTGGGTCGGGGGGCAAGGGTAGATACGCAGTATTTT.

In this sample, this clone turned up once. The genes are TRBV4-3 and TRBJ1-5; D uncertain. CDR3 length: 15 amino acids. Trimming took 1 base from V and 4 from J, leaving 11 bases between them. In germline, CDR1 is LGHNA, CDR2 YSLEER. CDR3 DNA sequence: TGCGCCAGCAGCCAAGTTCGTAACGGGAATCAGCCCCAGCATTTT. This encodes CASSQVRNGNQPQHF.

The chain links TRBV7-2 to TRBJ2-7; TRBD2 might be the D (6 bases). V was clipped by 4 bases and J by 2 bases, with 12 bases between them. The germline V gene encodes CDR1 SGHTA and CDR2 FQGNSA. The CDR3 is 14 residues long. CDR3 DNA sequence: TGTGCCAGCAGCTCGAGGGACTTCCCCTACGAGCAGTACTTC. Translating gives CASSSRDFPYEQYF.

The chain employs TRBV7-6 and TRBJ2-5; D is possibly TRBD2 (6 bases). This CDR3 comprises 13 residues. Germline V CDR1 and CDR2: SGHVS, FNYEAQ. V was clipped by 10 bases and J by 0 bases, with 12 bases between them. DNA for the CDR3: TGTGCCACTCGCCCGGGGGACCAAGAGACCCAGTACTTC. This translates into CATRPGDQETQYF.

The chain carries TRBV29-1 and TRBJ2-5; 7 bases align to TRBD2. V lost 4 bases to trimming and J lost 2 bases; unmatched junction nucleotides: 7. The germline CDR1 and CDR2 sequences are SQVTM and ANQGSEA. This CDR3 has 14 amino acids. Here the CDR3 reads CSVVGGILQETQYF. The CDR3 DNA reads TGCAGCGTTGTGGGGGGGATATTACAAGAGACCCAGTACTTC.

This clone was detected once. The rearrangement links TRBV29-1 to TRBJ1-2; no firm D call. V gave up 6 bases and J gave up 0 bases, with 5 bases separating them. From germline, CDR1 is SQVTM and CDR2 ANQGSEA. CDR3 size: 11 residues. The CDR3 nucleotides are TGCAGCGTGTTATCTAACTATGGCTACACCTTC. As protein: CSVLSNYGYTF.

This clone came up a few times. The chain is built from TRBV19 and TRBJ2-6; D not resolved. The CDR3 is made up of 16 amino acids. The V and J ends lost 8 bases and 0 bases respectively, with 14 bases between them. The germline V gene has CDR1 LNHDA and CDR2 SQIVND (reference sequence). The CDR3 region is CASSVLIGSGANVLTF. The CDR3 nucleotides read TGTGCCAGTTCCGTCCTGATCGGCTCTGGGGCCAACGTCCTGACTTTC.

The CDR3 sequence is CASSLSKTGANGYTF. The CDR3 DNA reads as TGTGCCAGCAGTTTATCGAAAACGGGGGCTAATGGCTACACCTTC. This chain joins TRBV27 and TRBJ1-2, with TRBD1 as a possible D gene (6 bases). The CDR3 is 15 amino acids. Trimming took off 0 bases at V and 6 bases at J, with 14 bases between the two ends. Germline V gives CDR1 MNHEY, CDR2 SMNVEV (reference sequence).

The rearrangement uses TRBV5-6 and TRBJ2-4; D remains ambiguous. CDR3 length equals 11 residues. V lost 2 bases and J 7 bases, leaving 4 bases between the germline ends. Germline V gives CDR1 SGHDT, CDR2 YYEEEE. CDR3 nucleotide sequence: TGTGCCAGCAGCTTAGGCAACATTCAGTACTTC. Translating it yields CASSLGNIQYF. Supplemented by reference TRBV5-6 and TRBJ2-4, the full variable domain reads DAGVTQSPTHLIKTRGQQVTLRCSPKSGHDTVSWYQQALGQGPQFIFQYYEEEERQRGNFPDRFSGHQFPNYSSELNVNALLLGDSALYLCASSLGNIQYFGAGTRLSVL.

This sequence joins TRBV13 and TRBJ1-1; D is unclear. Germline values: CDR1 PRHDT, CDR2 FYEKMQ (reference sequence). CDR3 length equals 14 residues. V lost 0 bases and J 4 bases, leaving 9 bases between the germline ends. The CDR3 sequence: CASSLGTAATEAFF. Written as DNA, the CDR3 is TGTGCCAGCAGCTTAGGGACCGCGGCCACTGAAGCTTTCTTT. The full variable domain, rest sourced from reference TRBV13 and TRBJ1-1, is AAGVIQSPRHLIKEKRETATLKCYPIPRHDTVYWYQQGPGQDPQFLISFYEKMQSDKGSIPDRFSAQQFSDYHSELNMSSLELGDSALYFCASSLGTAATEAFFGQGTRLTVV.

This clone occurred a few times. The V gene is TRBV7-6, the J gene TRBJ2-7; D is perhaps TRBD1 (5 bases). Per germline, CDR1 SGHVS and CDR2 FNYEAQ. This CDR3 has 12 residues. Trimming cost V 8 bases and J 5 bases, with 13 bases left between them. This CDR3 reads CASGDSFDEQYF. CDR3 coding DNA: TGTGCCAGCGGTGACAGTTTCGACGAGCAGTACTTC.

This chain joins TRBV11-2 and TRBJ2-7; D unresolved. Germline V gives CDR1 SGHAT, CDR2 FQNNGV. Between the trimmed V and J ends, which lost 6 bases and 7 bases, there was a span of 16 bases. CDR3 length: 13 amino acids. CDR3 region: CASSMNIPGEQYF. The CDR3, as DNA: TGTGCCAGCAGTATGAACATCCCTGGGGAGCAGTACTTC.